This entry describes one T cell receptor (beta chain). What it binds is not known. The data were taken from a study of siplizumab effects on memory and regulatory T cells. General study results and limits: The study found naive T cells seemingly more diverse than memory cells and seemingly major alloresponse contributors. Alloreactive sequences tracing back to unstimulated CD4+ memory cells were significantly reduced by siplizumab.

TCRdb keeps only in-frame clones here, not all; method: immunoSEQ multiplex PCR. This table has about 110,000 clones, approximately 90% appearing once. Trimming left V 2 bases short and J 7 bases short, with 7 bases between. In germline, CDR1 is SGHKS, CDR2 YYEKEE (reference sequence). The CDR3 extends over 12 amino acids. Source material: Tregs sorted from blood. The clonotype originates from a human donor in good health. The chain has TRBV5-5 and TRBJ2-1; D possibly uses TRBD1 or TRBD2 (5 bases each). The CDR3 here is CASSFWGNEQFF. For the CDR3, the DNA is TGTGCCAGCAGCTTCTGGGGGAATGAGCAGTTCTTC.